These T cell receptor beta chains were read from a single sample in a study of shared clonotypes between healthy human individuals. Assay used: immunoSEQ multiplex PCR; TCRdb lists only in-frame clones, some missing. The sample includes over 1.5 million clones, around 98% of them seen just once. Sequenced: naive CD4+ T cells sorted from blood. The receptors here all came from a man younger than 40 in good health. CDR3s include the opening cysteine and the closing phenylalanine or tryptophan. D genes are given only for firm matches. Where a row states a size, it is once, few, many or the class of an expanded clone; other rows omit it.

j_call | clone_size | d_call | v_call | cdr3_length | cdr3_nt | cdr3_aa
TRBJ2-5 | NA | NA | TRBV29-1 | 12 | TGCAGCGTTGTAGGACAGCAAGAGACCCAGTACTTC | CSVVGQQETQYF
TRBJ2-1 | NA | TRBD2 | TRBV5-1 | 15 | TGCGCCAGCAGCTTGGCTAGCGGGAGATGGGTTGAGCAGTTCTTC | CASSLASGRWVEQFF
TRBJ2-4 | NA | NA | TRBV21-1 | 15 | TGTGCCAGCAGCAAGAATCACATCGGGGGAAACATTCAGTACTTC | CASSKNHIGGNIQYF
TRBJ1-2 | NA | NA | TRBV25-1 | 11 | TGTGCCAGCAGTGAGCTGGGGGGCTACACCTTC | CASSELGGYTF
TRBJ2-6 | NA | NA | TRBV27 | 19 | TGTGCCAGCAGTTTCCTCACCTGGGGGGGGCTCTCTGGGGCCAACGTCCTGACTTTC | CASSFLTWGGLSGANVLTF
TRBJ1-1 | NA | TRBD1 | TRBV5-1 | 15 | TGCGCCAGCAGCTCGGGACAGGGTAAGAACACTGAAGCTTTCTTT | CASSSGQGKNTEAFF
TRBJ1-5 | NA | NA | TRBV7-3 | 13 | TGTGCCAGCAGCTCCGACAGAAATCAGCCCCAGCATTTT | CASSSDRNQPQHF
TRBJ2-7 | NA | TRBD1 | TRBV19 | 15 | TGTGCCAGTAGTATAGGACAGGGGAAGAGTTACGAGCAGTACTTC | CASSIGQGKSYEQYF
TRBJ2-2 | NA | NA | TRBV27 | 15 | TGTGCCAGCAGTTCGCGACAGGATTGGACCGGGGAGCTGTTTTTT | CASSSRQDWTGELFF
TRBJ2-2 | NA | NA | TRBV18 | 14 | TGTGCCAGCTCCCTCGGTGGGGACACCGGGGAGCTGTTTTTT | CASSLGGDTGELFF
TRBJ2-2 | NA | TRBD1 | TRBV28 | 13 | TGTGCCAGCAGACAGCAGGGGGCCGGGGAGCTGTTTTTT | CASRQQGAGELFF
TRBJ2-1 | NA | NA | TRBV7-2 | 17 | TGTGCCAGCAGCTTAACCCCGGGCTTAGCGGTTAACAATGAGCAGTTCTTC | CASSLTPGLAVNNEQFF
TRBJ1-1 | once | TRBD1 | TRBV29-1 | 13 | TGCAGCGTTGACCCGGGACAGGGTTCTGAAGCTTTCTTT | CSVDPGQGSEAFF
TRBJ2-3 | NA | NA | TRBV7-8 | 14 | TGTGCCAGCAGCTTGGGGACAAACACAGATACGCAGTATTTT | CASSLGTNTDTQYF
TRBJ2-5 | NA | NA | TRBV9 | 13 | TGTGCCAGCAGCTACCGATTGGAAGAGACCCAGTACTTC | CASSYRLEETQYF
TRBJ2-3 | NA | NA | TRBV7-6 | 16 | TGTGCCAGCAGCTTAGGGCGGGATCTTAGCACAGATACGCAGTATTTT | CASSLGRDLSTDTQYF
TRBJ1-5 | NA | NA | TRBV18 | 15 | TGTGCCAGCTCACGAGAGGAGGCAGGGGCTCAGCCCCAGCATTTT | CASSREEAGAQPQHF
TRBJ2-1 | NA | TRBD1 | TRBV5-1 | 15 | TGCGCCAGCAGCTATGACAGGGCAGCCTACAATGAGCAGTTCTTC | CASSYDRAAYNEQFF
TRBJ2-7 | NA | TRBD1 | TRBV28 | 13 | TGTGCCAGCAGGCCCGACAGGGGGTACGAGCAGTACTTC | CASRPDRGYEQYF
TRBJ2-1 | NA | NA | TRBV10-3 | 13 | TGTGCCATCAGTGTAAAGCGAAACAATGAGCAGTTCTTC | CAISVKRNNEQFF
TRBJ2-5 | NA | TRBD1 | TRBV10-3 | 14 | TGTGCCACCAACTCCGGGACAGGGCAAGAGACCCAGTACTTC | CATNSGTGQETQYF
TRBJ2-1 | NA | TRBD2 | TRBV7-8 | 15 | TGTGCCAGCAGCTCTAGCGGGAGTCGTTACAATGAGCAGTTCTTC | CASSSSGSRYNEQFF
TRBJ1-2 | NA | NA | TRBV7-2 | 12 | TGTGCCAGCAGCGTGAGGGCCGATGGCTACACCTTC | CASSVRADGYTF
TRBJ2-7 | NA | NA | TRBV5-6 | 13 | TGTGCCAGCAGCTTGGACCCATCCTACGAGCAGTACTTC | CASSLDPSYEQYF
TRBJ2-3 | NA | TRBD2 | TRBV5-1 | 17 | TGCGCCAGCAGCTTGTCTAGCGGAGGCCTAATCACAGATACGCAGTATTTT | CASSLSSGGLITDTQYF
TRBJ2-2 | once | NA | TRBV5-1 | 14 | TGCGCCAGCAGCATGACCGTGAACACCGGGGAGCTGTTTTTT | CASSMTVNTGELFF
TRBJ2-1 | NA | NA | TRBV7-2 | 16 | TGTGCCAGCAGACCGCTAGCGATCAGCTCCTACAATGAGCAGTTCTTC | CASRPLAISSYNEQFF
TRBJ1-1 | once | NA | TRBV5-1 | 14 | TGCGCCAGCAGCTTTGGGGGCGTAGATTCTGAAGCTTTCTTT | CASSFGGVDSEAFF
TRBJ2-1 | once | NA | TRBV11-2 | 16 | TGTGCCAGCAGCCCAGAGGGGAGGAGGTCCTACAATGAGCAGTTCTTC | CASSPEGRRSYNEQFF
TRBJ2-1 | NA | NA | TRBV9 | 16 | TGTGCCAGCAGCGTAGGTCAGGGGGGCGCGTACAATGAGCAGTTCTTC | CASSVGQGGAYNEQFF
TRBJ2-7 | once | TRBD1 | TRBV7-2 | 13 | TGTGCCAGCAGCTCGGGGACAGGGTGGGAGCAGTACTTC | CASSSGTGWEQYF
TRBJ2-7 | NA | TRBD1 | TRBV5-6 | 14 | TGTGCCAGCAGCCTCGGACAGGGCTACTACGAGCAGTACTTC | CASSLGQGYYEQYF
TRBJ2-7 | NA | NA | TRBV14 | 13 | TGTGCCAGCAGCCTCCCAGGCCCCTACGAGCAGTACTTC | CASSLPGPYEQYF
TRBJ2-7 | once | TRBD2 | TRBV10-3 | 17 | TGTGCCATCAGACCCGGACTAGCGGGAGGGGTTTCCTACGAGCAGTACTTC | CAIRPGLAGGVSYEQYF
TRBJ2-1 | NA | TRBD2 | TRBV5-6 | 14 | TGTGCCAGCAGCTCGCTAGCGGGACTTAGTGAGCAGTTCTTC | CASSSLAGLSEQFF
TRBJ2-7 | NA | TRBD2 | TRBV18 | 15 | TGTGCCAGCTCACCAGGGCTAGCGGGGGACTACGAGCAGTACTTC | CASSPGLAGDYEQYF
TRBJ1-4 | NA | NA | TRBV5-1 | 14 | TGCGCCAGCAGCTTGGGAGGGCACAATGAAAAACTGTTTTTT | CASSLGGHNEKLFF
TRBJ2-5 | NA | TRBD2 | TRBV7-4 | 21 | TGTGCCAGCAGCCCATCCCAGTGGGTAGCGGGGCCGTTTGGGGTCAGAGAGACCCAGTACTTC | CASSPSQWVAGPFGVRETQYF
TRBJ2-5 | NA | NA | TRBV5-6 | 14 | TGTGCCAGCAGCTTGGCGGGAGAGGGGGAGACCCAGTACTTC | CASSLAGEGETQYF
TRBJ2-1 | NA | NA | TRBV11-2 | 11 | TGTGCCAGCAGCATGGGTGGTGAGCAGTTCTTC | CASSMGGEQFF
TRBJ2-2 | once | NA | TRBV7-6 | 17 | TGTGCCAGCAGCTTAGGTTTGGGACCCCTACGGACCGGGGAGCTGTTTTTT | CASSLGLGPLRTGELFF
TRBJ2-3 | NA | NA | TRBV5-1 | 14 | TGCGCCAGCAGCGAACCCACAGGGGAGGAAACGCAGTATTTT | CASSEPTGEETQYF
TRBJ1-2 | NA | NA | TRBV6-1 | 14 | TGTGCCAGCAGTGAAACACCGGTTGGCTATGGCTACACCTTC | CASSETPVGYGYTF
TRBJ1-2 | NA | NA | TRBV28 | 15 | TGTGTCGAGAGGACTGGCGGGCCCGCCGCTTATGGCTACACCTTC | CVERTGGPAAYGYTF
TRBJ2-2 | NA | TRBD1 | TRBV19 | 14 | TGTGCCAGCCAAGGGACAGGGCTGACCGGGGAGCTGTTTTTT | CASQGTGLTGELFF
TRBJ1-1 | NA | NA | TRBV6-5 | 12 | TGTGCCAGCGGGAGAGCCTTCACTGAAGCTTTCTTT | CASGRAFTEAFF
TRBJ2-1 | NA | TRBD1 | TRBV25-1 | 15 | TGTGCCAGCAGTGATCGGGACAGATTGTCCAATGAGCAGTTCTTC | CASSDRDRLSNEQFF
TRBJ2-7 | NA | TRBD2 | TRBV28 | 15 | TGTGCCAGCAGTGGATCTAGCGGGAGTGGTTACGAGCAGTACTTC | CASSGSSGSGYEQYF
TRBJ2-1 | NA | NA | TRBV7-2 | 17 | TGTGCCAGCAGCCCACGAGGACTCAGCGACTCCTACAATGAGCAGTTCTTC | CASSPRGLSDSYNEQFF
TRBJ2-2 | NA | NA | TRBV23-1 | 13 | TGCGCCGGCCGGGTCTCGAACACCGGGGAGCTGTTTTTT | CAGRVSNTGELFF
TRBJ1-4 | NA | TRBD1 | TRBV4-1 | 13 | TGCGCCAGCAGCCAAGTTGGACAGGGAAAACTGTTTTTT | CASSQVGQGKLFF
TRBJ2-3 | NA | TRBD2 | TRBV15 | 15 | TGTGCCACCAGCAGTCGGACTAGCGGGAGGGATACGCAGTATTTT | CATSSRTSGRDTQYF
TRBJ2-3 | NA | TRBD2 | TRBV5-1 | 17 | TGCGCCAGCAGCTTGGAGGCCCTAGCGGGTAGCACAGATACGCAGTATTTT | CASSLEALAGSTDTQYF
TRBJ1-2 | NA | NA | TRBV5-4 | 13 | TGTGCCAGCAGCCCGGGTGAGGGTTGGGGCTACACCTTC | CASSPGEGWGYTF
TRBJ2-1 | NA | TRBD2 | TRBV29-1 | 15 | TGCAGCGCGGCTCCGGGACTAGCGGAGTACAATGAGCAGTTCTTC | CSAAPGLAEYNEQFF